The sample holds one count of the clone carrying this TCR beta chain. Its antigen is currently unknown. This specimen belongs to a study of shared clonotypes between healthy human individuals. Sequenced by immunoSEQ multiplex PCR; TCRdb stores in-frame clones only, minus some. The sample records about 2.4 million clones, approximately 94% being singletons. Study results and limitations: In having few donors, the study represented limited genetic and exposure-history diversity.

The receptor comes from a young man in good health. Sequenced input: naive CD4+ T cells sorted from blood. Subset in this sample: CD45RA+ positively selected.

The DNA of the CDR3 is TGCAGCGTTGAAGGAAGAAGGGAACAGGGACGTGGAACCTACAATGAGCAGTTCTTC. Protein sequence: CSVEGRREQGRGTYNEQFF. The chain couples TRBV29-1 to TRBJ2-1; possibly TRBD1 for D (6 bases). The CDR3 runs 19 residues. CDR1 is SQVTM and CDR2 is ANQGSEA in the germline V gene. The V gene lost 1 base and the J gene lost 2 bases, with 24 bases spanning the gap.